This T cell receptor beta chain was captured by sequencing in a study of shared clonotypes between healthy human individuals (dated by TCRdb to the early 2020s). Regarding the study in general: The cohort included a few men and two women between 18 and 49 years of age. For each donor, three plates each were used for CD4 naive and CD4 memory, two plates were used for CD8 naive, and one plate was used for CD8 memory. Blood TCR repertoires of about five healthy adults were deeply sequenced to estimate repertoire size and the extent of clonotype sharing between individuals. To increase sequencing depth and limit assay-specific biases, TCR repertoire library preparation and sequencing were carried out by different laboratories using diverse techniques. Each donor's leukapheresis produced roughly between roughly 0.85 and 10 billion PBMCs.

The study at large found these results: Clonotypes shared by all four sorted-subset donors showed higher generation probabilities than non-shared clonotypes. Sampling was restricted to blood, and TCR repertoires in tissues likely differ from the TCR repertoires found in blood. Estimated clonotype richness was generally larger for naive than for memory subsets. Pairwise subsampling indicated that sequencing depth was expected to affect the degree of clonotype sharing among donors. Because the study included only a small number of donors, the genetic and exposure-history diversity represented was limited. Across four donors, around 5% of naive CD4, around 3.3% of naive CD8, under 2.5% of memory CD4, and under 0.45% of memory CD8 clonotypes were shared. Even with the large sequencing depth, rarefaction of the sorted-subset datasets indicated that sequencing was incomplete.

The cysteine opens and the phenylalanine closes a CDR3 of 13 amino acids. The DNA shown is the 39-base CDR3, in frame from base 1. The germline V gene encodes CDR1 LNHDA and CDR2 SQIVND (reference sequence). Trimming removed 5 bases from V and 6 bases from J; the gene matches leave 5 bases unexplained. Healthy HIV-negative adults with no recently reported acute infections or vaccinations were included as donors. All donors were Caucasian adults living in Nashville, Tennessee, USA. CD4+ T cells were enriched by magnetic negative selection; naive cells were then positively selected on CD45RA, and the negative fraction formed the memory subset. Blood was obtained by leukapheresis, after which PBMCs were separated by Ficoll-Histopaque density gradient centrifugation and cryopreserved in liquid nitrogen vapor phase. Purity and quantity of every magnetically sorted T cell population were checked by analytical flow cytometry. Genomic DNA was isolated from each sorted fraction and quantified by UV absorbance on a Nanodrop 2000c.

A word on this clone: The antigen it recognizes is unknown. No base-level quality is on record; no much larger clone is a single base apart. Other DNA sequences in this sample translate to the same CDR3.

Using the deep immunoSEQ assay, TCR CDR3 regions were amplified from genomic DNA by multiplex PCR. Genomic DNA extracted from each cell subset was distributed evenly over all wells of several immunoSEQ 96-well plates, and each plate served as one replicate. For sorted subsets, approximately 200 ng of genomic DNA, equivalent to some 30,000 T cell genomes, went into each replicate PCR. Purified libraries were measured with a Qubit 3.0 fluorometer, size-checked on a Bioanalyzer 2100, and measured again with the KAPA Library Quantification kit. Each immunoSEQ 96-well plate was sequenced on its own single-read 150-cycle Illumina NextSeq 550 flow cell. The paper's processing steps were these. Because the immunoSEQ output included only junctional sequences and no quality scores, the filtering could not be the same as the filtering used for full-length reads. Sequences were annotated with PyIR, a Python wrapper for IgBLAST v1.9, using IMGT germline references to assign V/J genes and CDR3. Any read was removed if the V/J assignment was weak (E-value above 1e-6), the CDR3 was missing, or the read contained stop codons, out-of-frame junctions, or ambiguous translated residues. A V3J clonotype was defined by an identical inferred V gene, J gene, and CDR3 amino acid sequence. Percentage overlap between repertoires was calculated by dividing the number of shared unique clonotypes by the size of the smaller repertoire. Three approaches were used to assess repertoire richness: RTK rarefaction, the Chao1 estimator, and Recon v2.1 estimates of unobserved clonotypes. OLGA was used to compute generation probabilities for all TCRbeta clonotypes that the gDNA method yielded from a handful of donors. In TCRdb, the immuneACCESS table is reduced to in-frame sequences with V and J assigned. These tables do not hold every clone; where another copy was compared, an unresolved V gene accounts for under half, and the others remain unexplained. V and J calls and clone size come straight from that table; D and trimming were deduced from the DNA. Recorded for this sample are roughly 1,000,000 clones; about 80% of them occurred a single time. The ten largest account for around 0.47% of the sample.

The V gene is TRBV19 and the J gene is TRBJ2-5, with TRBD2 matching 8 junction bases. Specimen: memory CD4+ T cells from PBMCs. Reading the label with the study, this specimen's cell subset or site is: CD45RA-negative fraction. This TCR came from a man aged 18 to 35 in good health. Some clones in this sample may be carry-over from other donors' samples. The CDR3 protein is CASSREGRKTQYF. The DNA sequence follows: TGTGCCAGTAGTCGGGAGGGCCGGAAGACCCAGTACTTC.